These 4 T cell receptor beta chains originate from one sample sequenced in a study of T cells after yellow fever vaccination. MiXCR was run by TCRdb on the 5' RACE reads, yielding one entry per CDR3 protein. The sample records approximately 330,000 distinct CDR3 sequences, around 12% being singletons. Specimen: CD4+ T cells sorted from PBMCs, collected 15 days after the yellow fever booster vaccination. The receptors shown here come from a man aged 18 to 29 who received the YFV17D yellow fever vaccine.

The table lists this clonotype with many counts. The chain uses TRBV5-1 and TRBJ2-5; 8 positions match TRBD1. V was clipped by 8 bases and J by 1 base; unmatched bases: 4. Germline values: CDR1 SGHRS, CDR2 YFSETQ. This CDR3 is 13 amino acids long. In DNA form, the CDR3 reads TGCGCCAGTTCCGGACAGGGCCAAGAGACCCAGTACTTC. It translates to CASSGQGQETQYF.

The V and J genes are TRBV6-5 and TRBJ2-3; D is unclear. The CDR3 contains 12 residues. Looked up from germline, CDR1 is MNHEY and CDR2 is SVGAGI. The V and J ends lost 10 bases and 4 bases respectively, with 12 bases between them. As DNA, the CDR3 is TGTGCCACCGTCGGCCGGTCAGATACGCAGTATTTT. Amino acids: CATVGRSDTQYF.

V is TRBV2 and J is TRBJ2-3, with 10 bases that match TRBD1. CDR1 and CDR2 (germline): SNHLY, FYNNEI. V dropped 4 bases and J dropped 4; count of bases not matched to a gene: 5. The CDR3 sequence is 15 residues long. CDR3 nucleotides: TGTGCCAGCAGTGGTGACAGGGGGCTGGCAGATACGCAGTATTTT. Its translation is CASSGDRGLADTQYF.

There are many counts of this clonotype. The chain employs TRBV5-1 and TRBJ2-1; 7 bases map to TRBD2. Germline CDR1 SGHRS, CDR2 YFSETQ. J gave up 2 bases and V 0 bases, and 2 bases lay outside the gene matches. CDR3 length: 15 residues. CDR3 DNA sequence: TGCGCCAGCAGCTTGGCTAGCGGAGCCTACAATGAGCAGTTCTTC. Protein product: CASSLASGAYNEQFF.